Many counts were recorded for the clone carrying this T cell receptor beta chain. Antigen unknown. This may be a read error: a much more frequent sequence differs by one nucleotide. The CDR3 loop spans 18 amino acids. Germline lookup yields CDR1 DFQATT and CDR2 SNEGSKA (reference sequence). The J segment lost 4 bases and the V segment lost 0 bases, leaving 9 bases of the junction unmatched. The entry originates in a study of breast tumors, draining lymph nodes, adjacent tissues. General study results and limits: Tumor repertoires ranked between lymph nodes and nontumor tissue in diversity, with V and J gene preferences. Luminal-like breast cancer showed significantly higher tumor–nontumor repertoire similarity than basal-like. Tumor T cell lymph node origin was a supported hypothesis, not proven. The data were judged consistent with most tumor T cells coming from lymph node and expanding in tumor.

TCRdb analysed the multiplex PCR reads with MiXCR anew, one entry per CDR3 protein. The profile shows approximately 150,000 distinct CDR3 sequences, more than 25% of them singletons. The lymph nodes were axillary draining lymph nodes from breast cancer patients. The source material was axillary lymph node tissue. The clonotype was recovered from a female donor with breast cancer. Some clones in this sample may be carry-over from other donors' samples. The chain couples TRBV20-1 to TRBJ2-6, with 10 bases lining up with TRBD1. The CDR3 here is CSARDPGTGARGANVLTF. The DNA for the CDR3 is TGCAGTGCTAGAGACCCGGGGACAGGGGCGCGAGGGGCCAACGTCCTGACTTTC.